The 5 T cell receptor beta chains below were found in one sample sequenced in a study of shared clonotypes between healthy human individuals. TCRdb keeps only in-frame clones here, not all; method: immunoSEQ multiplex PCR. The sample lists about half a million clones, 81% seen once, with roughly 13% in the top ten. Material: PBMCs. The receptors were sampled from a woman aged 40-49 years in good health. Some clones in this sample may be carry-over from other donors' samples.

V is TRBV27 and J is TRBJ2-5, with D unclear. This CDR3 is built from 13 residues. Germline CDR1 reads MNHEY; CDR2 reads SMNVEV (reference sequence). V lost 4 bases and J lost 3, with 9 bases in between. The CDR3 region has the DNA TGTGCCAGCAGTTGGACGGCCGAAGAGACCCAGTACTTC. Its protein is CASSWTAEETQYF.

As to this clone: A far larger clone differs by one base, so this is likely a read error. Other DNA sequences in this sample translate to the same CDR3. The chain recombines TRBV28 with TRBJ2-5, with D perhaps given as TRBD1 or TRBD2 (6 bases each). CDR1 is MDHEN, CDR2 SYDVKM, per germline. The length of the CDR3 is 15 residues. The CDR3 coding sequence is TGTGCCACCTATGGCTGGGGGGCGTTAGGGGAGACACAGTACTTC. Amino acid sequence: CATYGWGALGETQYF.

Turning to this clone: A far larger clone is just one base off, so this is likely a read error. The J gene is TRBJ1-4, the V gene TRBV30; D is unresolved. Looked up from germline, CDR1 is GTSNPN and CDR2 is SVGIG (reference sequence). Trimming removed 2 bases at V and 17 bases at J, with 27 bases between. The CDR3 is 15 residues long. The DNA for the CDR3 is TGTGCCTGGAGTTATTCTAGTATCCTGAAACACCCCAGTTTTTTT. As protein: CAWSYSSILKHPSFF.

Notes on this clone: At one of its ends the junction is not consistent with the germline gene, which may arise from a read error. The chain joins TRBV7-2 to TRBJ2-1; 11 bases line up with TRBD2. Germline assignment: CDR1 SGHTA and CDR2 FQGNSA. The CDR3 covers 14 residues. The CDR3 DNA follows: TGTGCCAGCAGCCTAGCGGGAGGATACAATGAGCAGTTCTTC. Protein sequence: CASSLAGGYNEQFF.

This chain connects TRBV7-6 to TRBJ2-1; TRBD2 matches at 11 bases. Germline-derived CDR1 and CDR2 are SGHVS and FNYEAQ. Unmatched junction bases numbered 11, after V lost 5 bases and J lost 5 bases. The CDR3 length is 17 residues. CDR3 coding DNA: TGTGCCAGCAGCCTGAGACCGACTAGCGGGATGGACAATGAGCAGTTCTTC. This encodes CASSLRPTSGMDNEQFF.